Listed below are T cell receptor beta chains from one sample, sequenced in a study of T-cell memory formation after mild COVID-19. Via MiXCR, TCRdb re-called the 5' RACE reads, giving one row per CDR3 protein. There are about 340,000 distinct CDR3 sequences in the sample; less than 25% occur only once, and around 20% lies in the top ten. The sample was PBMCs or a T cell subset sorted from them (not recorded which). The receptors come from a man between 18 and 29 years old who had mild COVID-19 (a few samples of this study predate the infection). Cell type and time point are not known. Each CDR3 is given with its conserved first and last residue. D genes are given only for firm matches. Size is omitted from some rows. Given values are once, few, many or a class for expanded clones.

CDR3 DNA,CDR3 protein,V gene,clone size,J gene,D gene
TGTGCCAGTAGTCCGCTAGCGGGGGCCTACACAGATACGCAGTATTTT,CASSPLAGAYTDTQYF,TRBV19,-,TRBJ2-3,TRBD2
TGCGCCAGCAGCTGGTCCGGGGACTATGGCTACACCTTC,CASSWSGDYGYTF,TRBV5-1,few,TRBJ1-2,-
TGTGCCACCAGCGAAACCGGGACAGGAGGTGTCTGGGAAGATACGCAGTATTTT,CATSETGTGGVWEDTQYF,TRBV15,-,TRBJ2-3,TRBD1
TGTGCCAGCAGCCGGGACAGGGGAGGCGGCTACACCTTC,CASSRDRGGGYTF,TRBV7-2,-,TRBJ1-2,TRBD1
TGTGCCAGCACCAAAGGGACAGGGGGCCATCTAGCCTACACCTTC,CASTKGTGGHLAYTF,TRBV12-3/TRBV12-4,-,TRBJ1-2,TRBD1
TGTGCCAGCAGCAAACAGGGCCGGGAAAAACTGTTTTTT,CASSKQGREKLFF,TRBV5-6,-,TRBJ1-4,-
TGTGCCAGCAGCGCCCGACTGCCTTCCTACGAGCAGTACTTC,CASSARLPSYEQYF,TRBV7-2,few,TRBJ2-7,-
TGTGCCAGCAGCTTAGGACTAGCGGGGGGCCAAGAATCCCAGTACTTC,CASSLGLAGGQESQYF,TRBV7-9,many,TRBJ2-5,TRBD2
TGTGCCAGCAGCTATAGACAGGGGGCCTACAATGAGCAGTTCTTC,CASSYRQGAYNEQFF,TRBV12-3/TRBV12-4,few,TRBJ2-1,TRBD1
TGTGCCACCCGGGGTCCCATACAGGGGAACTATGGCTACACCTTC,CATRGPIQGNYGYTF,TRBV3-1,-,TRBJ1-2,TRBD1
TGTGCCATCAGTGTAGTGGGACCGAGGGCAGATACGCAGTATTTT,CAISVVGPRADTQYF,TRBV10-3,-,TRBJ2-3,-
TGTGCCAGCAGCCAAAGGGCTGGGGGACAGGGCAACTATGGCTACACCTTC,CASSQRAGGQGNYGYTF,TRBV7-3,-,TRBJ1-2,TRBD1
TGTGCCAGCAGCTCCCCTTACCCATACGAGCAGTACTTC,CASSSPYPYEQYF,TRBV7-9,-,TRBJ2-7,-
TGCGCCAGCAGGCAGGGACAGATCACAGATACGCAGTATTTT,CASRQGQITDTQYF,TRBV4-3,few,TRBJ2-3,TRBD1
TGTGCCAGCAGCTTCGGGGAAATGAAGACCCAGTACTTC,CASSFGEMKTQYF,TRBV7-3,-,TRBJ2-5,-
TGTGCCAGCAGTAGGAGGGTAACGAACACCGGGGAGCTGTTTTTT,CASSRRVTNTGELFF,TRBV6-2/TRBV6-3,few,TRBJ2-2,-
TGTGCCAGCAGTACATGGGAAGGGGTCGAAAAACTGTTTTTT,CASSTWEGVEKLFF,TRBV12-3/TRBV12-4,-,TRBJ1-4,-
TGTGCCAGCAGCTTATTTTGGGGGCCCGCGGACTACGAGCAGTACTTC,CASSLFWGPADYEQYF,TRBV7-2,few,TRBJ2-7,-
TGTGCCAGCAGTCCCGGACTAGCGCGCGAGCAGTACTTC,CASSPGLAREQYF,TRBV6-5,few,TRBJ2-7,TRBD2
TGTGCCAGCACAAGGGCCGGGACAGGGTACGAGCAGTACTTC,CASTRAGTGYEQYF,TRBV6-5,few,TRBJ2-7,TRBD1
TGTGCCACCAGTGATTACCCCAGCTCCTACAATGAGCAGTTCTTC,CATSDYPSSYNEQFF,TRBV24-1,few,TRBJ2-1,-
TGTGCCAGCAGCTTGGGGATCACCGGGGAGCTGTTTTTT,CASSLGITGELFF,TRBV7-9,many,TRBJ2-2,-
TGTGCCACCAGCAGACAAACCGAGGATACGCAGTATTTT,CATSRQTEDTQYF,TRBV15,-,TRBJ2-3,-